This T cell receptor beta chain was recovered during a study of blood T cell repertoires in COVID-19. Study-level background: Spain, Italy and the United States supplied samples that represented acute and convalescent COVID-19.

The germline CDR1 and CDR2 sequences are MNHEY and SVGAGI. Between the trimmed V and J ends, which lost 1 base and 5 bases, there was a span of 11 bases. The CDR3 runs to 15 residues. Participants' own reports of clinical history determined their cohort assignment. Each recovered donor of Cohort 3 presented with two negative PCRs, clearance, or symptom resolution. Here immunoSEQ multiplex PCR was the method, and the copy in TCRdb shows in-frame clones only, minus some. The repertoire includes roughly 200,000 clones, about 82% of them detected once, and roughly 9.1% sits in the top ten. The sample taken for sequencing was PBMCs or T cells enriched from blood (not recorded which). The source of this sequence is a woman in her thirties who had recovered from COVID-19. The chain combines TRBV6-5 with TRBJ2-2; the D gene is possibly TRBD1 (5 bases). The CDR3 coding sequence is TGTGCCAGCAGTTACTATCCAGGGAATACCGGGGAGCTGTTTTTT. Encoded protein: CASSYYPGNTGELFF.